The 13 T cell receptor beta chains given below trace back to one sample, sequenced in a study of OX40 agonist ivuxolimab in advanced cancers. Data came from immunoSEQ multiplex PCR; TCRdb stores just in-frame clones and leaves some out. The repertoire holds 25,000 to 30,000 clones, around nine tenths seen once, with roughly 19% in the top ten. The sequencing used CD4+ or CD8+ T cells sorted from blood, collected in a trial of the OX40 agonist ivuxolimab. The source is an adult with an advanced solid tumor such as melanoma, head and neck, liver or kidney cancer.

V gene TRBV19 combines with J gene TRBJ2-3; TRBD1 aligns across 8 bases. The germline V gene has CDR1 LNHDA and CDR2 SQIVND (reference sequence). Losses at the gene ends were 3 bases for V and 1 base for J; bases not matched to a gene: 3. This CDR3 region has 15 residues. The CDR3 sequence is CASSMRGQGTDTQYF. The CDR3 DNA reads TGTGCCAGTAGTATGAGGGGACAGGGCACAGATACGCAGTATTTT.

This chain joins TRBV27 and TRBJ2-7; 8 nucleotides line up with TRBD2. The CDR3 covers 15 residues. CDR1 is MNHEY and CDR2 is SMNVEV in the germline V gene (reference sequence). V lost 1 base to trimming and J lost 5 bases; unmatched junction nucleotides: 7. The CDR3 loop is CASSLLRGGAHEQYF. CDR3 in DNA: TGTGCCAGCAGTTTATTACGGGGGGGGGCCCACGAGCAGTACTTC.

This chain connects TRBV15 to TRBJ2-1; 8 nucleotides match TRBD2. CDR3 length: 17 residues. Germline CDR1 is LNHNV and CDR2 is YYDKDF (reference sequence). Trimming cost V 0 bases and J 1 base; bases outside gene matches: 5. The CDR3 region is CATSRDGPSGSYNEQFF. CDR3 nucleotide sequence: TGTGCCACCAGCAGAGATGGGCCTAGCGGGTCCTACAATGAGCAGTTCTTC.

The rearrangement uses TRBV19 and TRBJ1-1; no reliable D call. The CDR3 length is 17 residues. V was shortened by 5 bases and J by 0 bases, with 19 bases between the two germline ends. Germline V CDR1 and CDR2: LNHDA, SQIVND (reference sequence). CDR3 sequence reads: CASSPVVGPQMNTEAFF. The CDR3 DNA reads TGTGCCAGTAGTCCCGTCGTAGGACCCCAGATGAACACTGAAGCTTTCTTT.

The chain joins TRBV11-2 to TRBJ1-1; D not resolved. V shed 0 bases and J shed 1 base, with 9 bases lying between them. The CDR3 length is 15 residues. CDR1 is SGHAT and CDR2 is FQNNGV in the germline V gene. In DNA form, the CDR3 reads TGTGCCAGCAGCTTAGAGGGGTTAGCGAACACTGAAGCTTTCTTT. Translation: CASSLEGLANTEAFF.

The V and J genes are TRBV27 and TRBJ2-7; 7 nucleotides agree with TRBD2. This CDR3 has 14 residues. Trimming removed 8 bases from V and 5 bases from J; junction bases left unmatched: 12. Germline V lookup: CDR1 MNHEY, CDR2 SMNVEV (reference sequence). The CDR3 region is CASALRAGVDEQYF. The CDR3 DNA reads TGTGCCAGCGCCCTGAGGGCGGGGGTGGACGAGCAGTACTTC.

This clone showed up just once. The rearrangement joins TRBV6-5 to TRBJ2-2; TRBD1 agrees at 7 bases. The CDR3 runs 15 residues. The germline gives CDR1 MNHEY, CDR2 SVGAGI. The V segment lost 0 bases and the J segment 5 bases; nucleotides outside the gene matches: 3. The CDR3 nucleotides are TGTGCCAGCAGTTACTCGATGACAGGGACCGGGGAGCTGTTTTTT. This encodes CASSYSMTGTGELFF.

The V and J genes are TRBV18 and TRBJ2-1, with TRBD1 as a possible D gene (6 bases). The germline CDR1 and CDR2 sequences are KGHSH and LQKENI. V was trimmed by 0 bases and J by 5 bases, leaving 17 bases between them. This CDR3 has 17 amino acids. CDR3 loop: CASSPPPRDMADNEQFF. CDR3 DNA sequence: TGTGCCAGCTCACCACCACCCCGGGACATGGCTGACAATGAGCAGTTCTTC.

The V call is TRBV7-9, the J call TRBJ2-5; 7 nucleotides line up with TRBD1. Germline lookup yields CDR1 SEHNR and CDR2 FQNEAQ (reference sequence). The ends lost 5 bases at V and 4 bases at J; junction bases unmatched: 10. This CDR3 has 15 amino acids. Here the CDR3 reads CASSHTGEWRETQYF. The CDR3 nucleotides read TGTGCCAGCAGCCATACAGGGGAGTGGCGAGAGACCCAGTACTTC.

This sequence joins TRBV7-3 and TRBJ2-3; 8 nucleotides line up with TRBD1. The germline V gene has CDR1 SGHTA and CDR2 FQGTGA. Trimming took 5 bases from V and 2 from J; bases not matched to a gene: 9. CDR3 size: 16 residues. CDR3 sequence reads: CASSQGTGILTDTQYF. In DNA, the CDR3 is TGTGCCAGCAGCCAGGGGACAGGAATTCTCACAGATACGCAGTATTTT.

The chain carries TRBV7-9 and TRBJ2-1; D ambiguous. CDR1 is SEHNR and CDR2 is FQNEAQ in the germline V gene (reference sequence). Trimming took 5 bases from V and 9 from J, leaving 20 bases between them. The CDR3 sequence is 15 residues long. This CDR3 is CASSPEERPRSEQFF. The CDR3 DNA reads as TGTGCCAGCAGCCCGGAAGAACGCCCGAGGAGTGAGCAGTTCTTC.

V and J are TRBV7-3 and TRBJ2-5; D gene uncertain. The CDR3 totals 10 residues. Germline V CDR1 and CDR2: SGHTA, FQGTGA. Trimming pared 5 bases from V and 2 bases from J, leaving 0 bases between. CDR3 region: CASSQETQYF. CDR3 DNA: TGTGCCAGCAGCCAAGAGACCCAGTACTTC. Filled out from reference TRBV7-3 and TRBJ2-5, the complete variable domain reads GAGVSQTPSNKVTEKGKYVELRCDPISGHTALYWYRQSLGQGPEFLIYFQGTGAADDSGLPNDRFFAVRPEGSVSTLKIQRTERGDSAVYLCASSQETQYFGPGTRLLVL.

The chain couples TRBV11-3 to TRBJ2-7, with D possibly TRBD2 on 6 matching bases. Germline CDR1 reads SGHNT; CDR2 reads YENEEA. The CDR3 covers 15 residues. V dropped 1 base and J dropped 0 bases, with 10 bases sitting between them. The DNA of the CDR3 is TGTGCCAGCAGCTTAGTACGGGAGCGCTCCTACGAGCAGTACTTC. Its translation: CASSLVRERSYEQYF.